This record looks at one T cell receptor (beta chain) sequence and its context. MiXCR, run by TCRdb on the RT-PCR reads, gives a single entry per CDR3 protein. The table includes some 540,000 distinct CDR3 sequences, approximately 20% detected once. Germline loops: CDR1 GTSNPN, CDR2 SVGIG (reference sequence). V was pared by 7 bases and J by 1 base, with 13 bases between. The length of the CDR3 is 13 residues. This entry belongs to a study of response to subunit inactivated influenza vaccine. Separately, the same data were catalogued under a study of T cells expressing NK-cell markers. That paper notes: TCR beta cDNA was generated via 5'RACE template switching incorporating UMIs. About 1.0-7.5% of CD8+ T cells in about six donors belonged to dominant NKG2C+ clonotypes. For a few donors, these clonotypes were likewise the leading ones in the CD3+CD56-NKG2C+ fraction. Whether the expanded NKG2C+ T cell clones recognized HCMV remained unclear.

The TCR originated in a man aged 50 to 60 who received an inactivated influenza vaccine. The sample here was CD4+ T cells sorted from PBMCs, taken 11 to 12 days after vaccination. V gene TRBV30 combines with J gene TRBJ2-5; D is uncertain. The CDR3 here is CASSDGTQETQYF. The CDR3 DNA reads as TGTGCCTCATCGGACGGAACCCAAGAGACCCAGTACTTC.